This TCR beta chain was sequenced in a study of T cells in tuberculosis. Only one count was recorded for this clone. This CDR3 spans 14 amino acids. V was pared by 2 bases and J by 0 bases, with 7 bases between. From germline, CDR1 is KGHSH and CDR2 LQKENI. Only in-frame clones appear in the TCRdb table, and some are missing; sequencing was by immunoSEQ multiplex PCR. This table holds 30,000 to 40,000 clones, approximately 93% found once. This chain links TRBV18 with TRBJ1-1; unclear D gene. The sample was PBMCs. This clonotype originated in a donor aged 5 to 30 with latent tuberculosis or without tuberculosis infection. DNA of the CDR3: TGTGCCAGCTCACCAGCAGGAATGAACACTGAAGCTTTCTTT. This codes for CASSPAGMNTEAFF.